This T cell receptor (beta chain) stems from a study of blood T cell repertoires in COVID-19. The wider study: Acute-phase and convalescent COVID-19 samples originated in the United States, Italy and Spain.

The CDR3 extends over 18 amino acids. Germline V lookup: CDR1 MNHEY, CDR2 SVGEGT. V lost 4 bases, J lost 1 base, and 17 bases lay in between. Per the original data handling: Nucleated cell counts were estimated from reference gene primer amplification. Sequenced by immunoSEQ multiplex PCR; TCRdb stores in-frame clones only, minus some. The V and J calls and clone size were taken over from that table, and D and trimming were inferred from the DNA. The table lists some 670,000 clones, around 89% of them singletons. This clonotype was obtained from a woman under 30 with acute or convalescent COVID-19. What was sequenced was peripheral blood. The rearrangement joins TRBV6-2 or TRBV6-3 to TRBJ2-6, with D possibly being TRBD1 (5 bases). The CDR3 reads CASSSSAGLGSGANVLTF. CDR3 DNA: TGTGCCAGCAGTTCTTCCGCAGGGCTGGGGTCTGGGGCCAACGTCCTGACTTTC.